This T cell receptor (beta chain) was identified in a study of shared clonotypes between healthy human individuals. This clone was observed a single time. The method was immunoSEQ multiplex PCR; TCRdb's version includes in-frame clones alone and lacks a portion of them. This table holds around 750,000 clones, approximately 79% found once. The germline gives CDR1 LNHDA, CDR2 SQIVND (reference sequence). The CDR3 is 17 residues long. V shed 0 bases and J shed 3 bases, with 15 bases lying between them. This clonotype was obtained from a woman aged 25 to 39 in good health. J is TRBJ1-5 and V is TRBV19; tentative D call: TRBD1 (5 bases). Sequencing was done on a sample of memory CD4+ T cells sorted from blood. The sample's subset: CD45RA-negative fraction. The CDR3 loop is CASSIESGTDINQPQHF. The CDR3 nucleotides read TGTGCCAGTAGTATAGAGAGTGGGACGGATATCAATCAGCCCCAGCATTTT.